The present T cell receptor (beta chain) was sequenced within a study of tumor-infiltrating lymphocytes in oesophageal squamous cell carcinoma. TCRdb fed the PCR reads into MiXCR, producing one record per CDR3 protein. Here the sample spans roughly 3,800 distinct CDR3 sequences, just under 20% being singletons. Germline V lookup: CDR1 MNHNS, CDR2 SASEGT. The CDR3 contains 13 residues. Comments on this clonotype: A much larger clone differs from this one at a single base, so this may be a read error.

This TCR came from a male donor with esophageal squamous cell carcinoma. The sequenced sample was normal esophageal tissue next to the tumor. J is TRBJ2-7 and V is TRBV6-1, with D unresolved. The J call may be faulty, since TRBJ1-2 better matches the DNA end. The CDR3, as DNA: TGTGCCAGCAGAGGGAGCCCATCGAGTGGCTACACCTTC. It translates to CASRGSPSSGYTF.